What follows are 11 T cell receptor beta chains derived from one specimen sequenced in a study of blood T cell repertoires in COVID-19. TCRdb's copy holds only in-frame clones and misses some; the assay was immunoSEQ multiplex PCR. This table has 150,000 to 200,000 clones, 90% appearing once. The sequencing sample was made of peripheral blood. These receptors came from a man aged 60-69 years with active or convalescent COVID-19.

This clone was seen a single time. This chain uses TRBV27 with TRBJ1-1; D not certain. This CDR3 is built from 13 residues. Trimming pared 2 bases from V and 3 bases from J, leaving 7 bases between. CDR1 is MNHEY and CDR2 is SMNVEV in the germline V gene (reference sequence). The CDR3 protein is CASSLAGDTEAFF. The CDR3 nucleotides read TGTGCCAGCAGTTTAGCAGGTGACACTGAAGCTTTCTTT.

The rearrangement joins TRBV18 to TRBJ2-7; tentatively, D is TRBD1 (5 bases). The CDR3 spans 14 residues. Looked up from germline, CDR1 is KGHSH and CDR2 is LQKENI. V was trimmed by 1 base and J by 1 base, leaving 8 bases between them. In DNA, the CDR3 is TGTGCCAGCTCACCACGGGCAGGGTCCTACGAGCAGTACTTC. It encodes CASSPRAGSYEQYF.

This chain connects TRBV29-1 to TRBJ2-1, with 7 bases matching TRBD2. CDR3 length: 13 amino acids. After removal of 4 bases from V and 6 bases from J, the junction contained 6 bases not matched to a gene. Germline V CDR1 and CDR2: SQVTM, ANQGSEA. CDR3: CSVARLAGNEQFF. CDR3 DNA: TGCAGCGTTGCGAGACTAGCCGGCAATGAGCAGTTCTTC.

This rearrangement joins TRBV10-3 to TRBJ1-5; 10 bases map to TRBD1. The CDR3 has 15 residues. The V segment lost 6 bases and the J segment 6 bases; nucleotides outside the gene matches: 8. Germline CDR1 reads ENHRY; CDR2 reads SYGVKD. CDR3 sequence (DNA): TGTGCCATCAGCGAGGGGACAGGGGAGGGTCAGCCCCAGCATTTT. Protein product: CAISEGTGEGQPQHF.

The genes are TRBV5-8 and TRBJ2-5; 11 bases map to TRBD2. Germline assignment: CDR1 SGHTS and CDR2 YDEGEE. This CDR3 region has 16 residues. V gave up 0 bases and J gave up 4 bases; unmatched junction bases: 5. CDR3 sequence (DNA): TGTGCCAGCAGCTTGGCACTAGCGGGGGCCGCAGAGACCCAGTACTTC. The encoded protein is CASSLALAGAAETQYF.

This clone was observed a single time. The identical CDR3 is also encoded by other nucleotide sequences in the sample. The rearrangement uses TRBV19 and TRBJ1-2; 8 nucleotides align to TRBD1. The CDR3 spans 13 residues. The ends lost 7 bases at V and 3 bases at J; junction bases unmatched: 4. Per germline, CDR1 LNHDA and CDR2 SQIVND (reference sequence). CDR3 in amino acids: CASNLGQDYGYTF. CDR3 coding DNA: TGTGCCAGTAACTTGGGACAGGACTATGGCTACACCTTC.

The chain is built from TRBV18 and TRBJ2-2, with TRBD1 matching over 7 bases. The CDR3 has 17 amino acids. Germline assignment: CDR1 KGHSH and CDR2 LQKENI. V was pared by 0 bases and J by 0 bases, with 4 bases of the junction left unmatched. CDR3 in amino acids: CASSPPGGAANTGELFF. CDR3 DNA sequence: TGTGCCAGCTCACCACCAGGGGGCGCCGCGAACACCGGGGAGCTGTTTTTT. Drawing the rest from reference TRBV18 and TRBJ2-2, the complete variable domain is NAGVMQNPRHLVRRRGQEARLRCSPMKGHSHVYWYRQLPEEGLKFMVYLQKENIIDESGMPKERFSAEFPKEGPSILRIQQVVRGDSAAYFCASSPPGGAANTGELFFGEGSRLTVL.

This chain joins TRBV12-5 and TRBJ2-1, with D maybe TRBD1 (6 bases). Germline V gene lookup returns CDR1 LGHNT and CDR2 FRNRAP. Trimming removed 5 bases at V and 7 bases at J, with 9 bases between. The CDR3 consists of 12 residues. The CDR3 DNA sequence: TGTGCTAGTGGTCAACAGGGAAATGAGCAGTTCTTC. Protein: CASGQQGNEQFF.

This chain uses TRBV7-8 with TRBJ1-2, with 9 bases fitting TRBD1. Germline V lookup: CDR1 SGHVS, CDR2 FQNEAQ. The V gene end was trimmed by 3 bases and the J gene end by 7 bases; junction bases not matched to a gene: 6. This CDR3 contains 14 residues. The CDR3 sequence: CASSFLQGAGGYTF. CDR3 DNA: TGTGCCAGCAGCTTCCTACAGGGGGCGGGTGGCTACACCTTC.

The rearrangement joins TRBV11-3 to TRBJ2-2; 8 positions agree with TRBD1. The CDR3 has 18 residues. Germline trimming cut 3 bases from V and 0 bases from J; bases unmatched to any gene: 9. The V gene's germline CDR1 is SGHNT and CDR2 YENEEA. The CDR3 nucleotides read TGTGCCAGCAGCTTCTCCAGGGGGCGGTTAGCGAACACCGGGGAGCTGTTTTTT. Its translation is CASSFSRGRLANTGELFF.

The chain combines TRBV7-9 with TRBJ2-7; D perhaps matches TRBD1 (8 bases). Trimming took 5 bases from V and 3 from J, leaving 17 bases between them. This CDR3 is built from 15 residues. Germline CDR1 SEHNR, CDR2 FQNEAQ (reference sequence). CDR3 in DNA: TGTGCCAGCAGCCGGGGGGCAGGGGGCCGCTACGAGCAGTACTTC. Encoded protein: CASSRGAGGRYEQYF. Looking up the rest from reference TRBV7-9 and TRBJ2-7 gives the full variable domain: DTGVSQNPRHKITKRGQNVTFRCDPISEHNRLYWYRQTLGQGPEFLTYFQNEAQLEKSRLLSDRFSAERPKGSFSTLEIQRTEQGDSAMYLCASSRGAGGRYEQYFGPGTRLTVT.